This paragraph reports one T cell receptor (beta chain). The data were taken from a study of blood T cell repertoires in COVID-19. The CDR3 consists of 16 residues. The V end lost 1 base, the J end lost 3 bases, and 10 bases lay between the germline ends. In germline, CDR1 is MNHNY, CDR2 SVGAGI (reference sequence). Data came from immunoSEQ multiplex PCR; TCRdb stores just in-frame clones and leaves some out. The repertoire consists of approximately 82,000 clones, with around nine tenths occurring once and the leading ten covering approximately 15%. The V call is TRBV6-6, the J call TRBJ2-6, with D perhaps TRBD2 (5 bases). The receptor's source is a man aged 65 to 79 with active or convalescent COVID-19. The specimen was peripheral blood. DNA of the CDR3: TGTGCCAGCAGTTACTACCCGAGGGATGGGGCCAACGTCCTGACTTTC. This gives the protein CASSYYPRDGANVLTF.